Included here is one T cell receptor beta chain sequence, with context. No antigen is known for it. The assay was immunoSEQ multiplex PCR, and TCRdb's table has in-frame clones only and misses some. The sample contains about 36,000 clones, approximately 80% of which appear only once. This sample was included in a study of high-grade serous ovarian cancer treatment subgroups. Tumor tissue was taken before any definitive surgery or chemotherapy was given. CDR3 size: 11 residues. Trimming removed 7 bases from V and 4 bases from J, with 8 bases in between. In germline, CDR1 is MNHNS, CDR2 SASEGT. Study results and limitations: Clonal relatedness tracked neoantigen level, and by trend copy number and mutation load.

Material: tumor tissue. The V gene is TRBV6-1, the J gene TRBJ2-7; D is unclear. This receptor was taken from a human donor with high-grade serous ovarian cancer. The DNA for the CDR3 is TGTGCCAGCACCGGCGGATACGAGCAGTACTTC. This translates into CASTGGYEQYF.